The sequence of this T cell receptor (beta chain) was determined in a study of T cells in Graves' hyperthyroidism and ophthalmopathy. This clonotype was recorded many times. CDR1 is SGHNT, CDR2 YYREEE, per germline (reference sequence). The ends lost 2 bases at V and 3 bases at J; junction bases unmatched: 1. The CDR3 loop spans 13 amino acids. The investigators amplified TCR beta CDR3 regions from RNA transcripts. First-round RT-PCR with HTBI primers amplified the TCR CDR3 region. TCRdb independently ran MiXCR on the multiplex PCR reads; one entry per CDR3 protein. The profile shows 450,000 to 700,000 distinct CDR3 sequences, just over 45% of them singletons.

The sample was peripheral blood or thyroid tissue (not recorded which). This sequence joins TRBV5-4 and TRBJ1-2, with 7 bases aligning to TRBD1. This clonotype was obtained from an adult woman with Graves' disease, either hyperthyroidism or ophthalmopathy (not recorded which). CDR3 amino acids: CASSLGTDYGYTF. In DNA, the CDR3 is TGTGCCAGCAGCTTAGGGACAGACTATGGCTACACCTTC.